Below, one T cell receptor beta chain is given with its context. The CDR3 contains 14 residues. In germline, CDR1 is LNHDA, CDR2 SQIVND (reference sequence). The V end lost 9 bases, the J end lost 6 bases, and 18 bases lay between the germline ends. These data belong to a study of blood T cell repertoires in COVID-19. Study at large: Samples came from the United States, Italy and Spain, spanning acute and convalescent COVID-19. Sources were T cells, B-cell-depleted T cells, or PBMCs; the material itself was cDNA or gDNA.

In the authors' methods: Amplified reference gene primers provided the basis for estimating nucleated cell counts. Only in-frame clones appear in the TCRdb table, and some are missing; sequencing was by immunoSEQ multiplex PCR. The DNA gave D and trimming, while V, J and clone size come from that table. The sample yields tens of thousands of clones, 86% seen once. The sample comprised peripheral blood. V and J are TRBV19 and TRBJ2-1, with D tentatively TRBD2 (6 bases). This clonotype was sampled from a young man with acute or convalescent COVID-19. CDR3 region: CASCRDGGVNEQFF. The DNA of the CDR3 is TGTGCCAGCTGCCGGGACGGAGGGGTCAATGAGCAGTTCTTC.